The text below deals with one T cell receptor beta chain. The antigen is unknown. This sample stems from a study of neoadjuvant anti-PD-1 for oral cavity cancer. Study background: Patients without progression received a fourth nivolumab dose around day 43, then surgical resection on days 50-56.

Described time point: after neoadjuvant nivolumab, at surgical resection. Cohort: HPV-negative, locally advanced oral cavity squamous cell carcinoma patients. TCRdb keeps only in-frame clones here, not all; method: immunoSEQ multiplex PCR. Of more than 12,000 clones listed, approximately 35% are singletons. Study findings and constraints: Pretreatment Treg/Th17 ratio correlated inversely with post-treatment tumor clonality.

The starting material was tumor tissue, obtained after nivolumab (anti-PD-1) treatment. The receptor comes from a person between 35 and 79 years old with oral cavity squamous cell carcinoma.

CDR3 region: CASSLSRGTGITGELFF. The CDR3 DNA reads TGTGCCAGCAGTTTATCCCGGGGGACAGGGATCACCGGGGAGCTGTTTTTT. V usage is TRBV28 and J usage is TRBJ2-2, with 9 bases aligning to TRBD1. Germline V lookup: CDR1 MDHEN, CDR2 SYDVKM. The CDR3 is made up of 17 amino acids. V lost 1 base to trimming and J lost 4 bases; unmatched junction nucleotides: 7.